This paragraph covers one TCR beta chain sequence. This sample was taken from a study of T cell changes during pregnancy in multiple sclerosis. This CDR3 has 16 amino acids. Trimming stripped 2 bases from V and 1 base from J, with 16 bases between. Per germline, CDR1 GTSNPN and CDR2 SVGIG (reference sequence). Method: immunoSEQ multiplex PCR; TCRdb's copy keeps in-frame clones and lacks some. There are approximately 52,000 clones in the sample; approximately 92% occur only once, and 0.2% to 0.3% lies in the top ten. The TCR comes from a female donor with multiple sclerosis, enrolled in a pregnancy study. The V gene is TRBV30, the J gene TRBJ2-3; tentative D call: TRBD1 (6 bases). The sample in question was CD4+ T cells from peripheral blood mononuclear cells, obtained in the third trimester of pregnancy. CDR3 amino acids: CAWSSSYRTGTDTQYF. The CDR3, as DNA: TGTGCCTGGAGTTCATCTTATAGGACAGGCACAGATACGCAGTATTTT.